This T cell receptor (beta chain) originates from a study of T-cell memory formation after mild COVID-19. This CDR3 has 14 residues. The germline gives CDR1 SGHDT, CDR2 YYEEEE. V was pared by 5 bases and J by 4 bases, with 6 bases of the junction left unmatched. Study-wide points: Later expanders leaned CD4+, whereas clones that contracted between day 15 and 85 were balanced CD4/CD8. Specificity for SARS-CoV-2 was not confirmed among the second-wave clones peaking on day 37. Contracting CD8+ clones were enriched in EMRA, CD4+ mainly in CM and EM.

Libraries for TCRalpha and TCRbeta carried sample barcodes and unique molecular identifiers via 5'RACE. TCRdb itself ran the 5' RACE reads through MiXCR, one entry per CDR3 protein. The sample records about 140,000 distinct CDR3 sequences, more than 13% being singletons. This clonotype appeared a few times. What it binds is unknown. The source of this sequence is an adult woman who had mild COVID-19 (a few samples of this study predate the infection). Cell type and time point are not known. The sequenced sample was PBMCs or a T cell subset sorted from them (not recorded which). This chain connects TRBV5-6 to TRBJ1-1, with TRBD1 identical over 9 bases. The CDR3 DNA is TGTGCCAGCAGACAGGGACAGGGAGGCACTGAAGCTTTCTTT. Residues: CASRQGQGGTEAFF.